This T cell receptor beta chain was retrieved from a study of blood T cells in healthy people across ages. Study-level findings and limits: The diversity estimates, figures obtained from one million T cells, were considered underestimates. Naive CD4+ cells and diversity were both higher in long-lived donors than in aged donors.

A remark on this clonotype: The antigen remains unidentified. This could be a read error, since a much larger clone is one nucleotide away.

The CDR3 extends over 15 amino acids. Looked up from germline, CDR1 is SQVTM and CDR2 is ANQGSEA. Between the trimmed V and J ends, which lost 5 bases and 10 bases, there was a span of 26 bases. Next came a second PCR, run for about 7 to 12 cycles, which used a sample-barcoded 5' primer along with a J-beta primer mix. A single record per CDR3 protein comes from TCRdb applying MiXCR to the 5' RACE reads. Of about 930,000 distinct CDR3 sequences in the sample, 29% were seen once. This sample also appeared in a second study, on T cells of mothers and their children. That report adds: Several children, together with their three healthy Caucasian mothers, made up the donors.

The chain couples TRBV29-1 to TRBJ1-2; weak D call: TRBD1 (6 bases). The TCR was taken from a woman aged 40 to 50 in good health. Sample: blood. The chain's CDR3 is CSVSAGTLARDDYTF. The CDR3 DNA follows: TGCAGCGTTAGTGCCGGGACACTGGCCAGGGATGACTACACCTTC.